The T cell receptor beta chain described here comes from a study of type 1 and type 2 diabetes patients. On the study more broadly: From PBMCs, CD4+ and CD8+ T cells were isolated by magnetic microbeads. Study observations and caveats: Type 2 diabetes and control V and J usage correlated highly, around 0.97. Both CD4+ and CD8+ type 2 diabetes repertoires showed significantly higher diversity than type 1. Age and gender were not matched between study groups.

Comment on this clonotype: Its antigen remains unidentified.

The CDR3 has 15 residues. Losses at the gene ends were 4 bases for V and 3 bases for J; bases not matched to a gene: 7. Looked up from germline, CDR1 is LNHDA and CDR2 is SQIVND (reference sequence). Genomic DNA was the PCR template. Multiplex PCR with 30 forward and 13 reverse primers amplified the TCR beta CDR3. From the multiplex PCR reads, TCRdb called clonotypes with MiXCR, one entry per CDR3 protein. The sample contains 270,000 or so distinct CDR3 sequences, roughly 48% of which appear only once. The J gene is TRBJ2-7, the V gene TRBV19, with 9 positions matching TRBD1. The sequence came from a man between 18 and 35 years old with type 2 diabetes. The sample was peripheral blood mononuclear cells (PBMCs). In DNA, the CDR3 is TGTGCCAGTAGTACAGGACAGGGGCTTGTCTACGAGCAGTACTTC. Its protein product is CASSTGQGLVYEQYF.